The 9 T cell receptor beta chains below come from one sample, sequenced in a study of cytomegalovirus exposure and HLA in healthy donors. Primers: 60 Vbeta forward and 13 Jbeta reverse. Clones were sequenced by immunoSEQ multiplex PCR, and TCRdb holds only the in-frame ones, with some missing. The sample lists roughly 100,000 clones, roughly three quarters occurring once. The sequenced sample was PBMCs. Receptors originate from a man aged 40-49 years in good health and CMV-seropositive.

The J gene is TRBJ2-7, the V gene TRBV19; possibly TRBD1 for D (5 bases). The CDR3 consists of 13 residues. Germline loops: CDR1 LNHDA, CDR2 SQIVND (reference sequence). Trimming cost V 8 bases and J 0 bases, with 11 bases left between them. This CDR3 is CASEGESSYEQYF. The CDR3 coding sequence is TGTGCCAGTGAAGGGGAAAGCTCCTACGAGCAGTACTTC.

This chain links TRBV6-5 with TRBJ2-7, with 12 bases fitting TRBD2. The CDR3 covers 14 residues. J was trimmed by 1 base and V by 6 bases; bases with no gene match: 1. CDR1 is MNHEY, CDR2 SVGAGI, per germline. CDR3 amino acids: CASRGLAGSYEQYV. CDR3 nucleotides: TGTGCCAGCAGAGGACTAGCGGGATCCTACGAGCAGTACGTC.

The chain uses TRBV28 and TRBJ2-7, with TRBD1 identical over 7 bases. Looked up from germline, CDR1 is MDHEN and CDR2 is SYDVKM. Trimming removed 5 bases from V and 0 bases from J; junction bases left unmatched: 10. This CDR3 is built from 16 residues. As DNA, the CDR3 is TGTGCCAGCAGTAATCCCGGACAGGCTTACTCCTACGAGCAGTACTTC. Amino acids: CASSNPGQAYSYEQYF.

This clone is medium-sized by share. The chain uses TRBV6-1 and TRBJ1-2; D is possibly TRBD1 (6 bases). The germline V gene has CDR1 MNHNS and CDR2 SASEGT. The CDR3 contains 14 residues. Trimming shortened V by 1 base and J by 3 bases, and 9 bases separated the two germline ends. The CDR3 DNA follows: TGTGCCAGCAGTGAAGACGGGACATACTATGGCTACACCTTC. This codes for CASSEDGTYYGYTF.

The chain has TRBV11-2 and TRBJ1-1, with D perhaps matching TRBD1 (5 bases). Trimming cost V 5 bases and J 3 bases, with 16 bases left between them. The CDR3 is 15 residues long. CDR1 is SGHAT, CDR2 FQNNGV, per germline. The CDR3 reads CASSPQGAAYTEAFF. In nucleotides, the CDR3 is TGTGCCAGCAGCCCGCAGGGTGCGGCGTACACTGAAGCTTTCTTT. Full variable domain (remainder filled in from reference TRBV11-2 and TRBJ1-1): EAGVAQSPRYKIIEKRQSVAFWCNPISGHATLYWYQQILGQGPKLLIQFQNNGVVDDSQLPKDRFSAERLKGVDSTLKIQPAKLEDSAVYLCASSPQGAAYTEAFFGQGTRLTVV.

This chain links TRBV2 with TRBJ1-2; weak D call: TRBD1 (6 bases). V lost 2 bases, J lost 6 bases, and 13 bases lay in between. CDR1 is SNHLY, CDR2 FYNNEI, per germline. The CDR3 extends over 14 amino acids. CDR3 coding DNA: TGTGCCAGCAGTGAACCTGGGGGCCCGGATGGCTACACCTTC. Its translation: CASSEPGGPDGYTF.

The gene calls are TRBV5-5 and TRBJ2-7; tentatively, D is TRBD2 (5 bases). This CDR3 has 16 residues. Trimming cost V 0 bases and J 3 bases, with 16 bases left between them. The V gene's germline CDR1 is SGHKS and CDR2 YYEKEE (reference sequence). DNA for the CDR3: TGTGCCAGCAGCTTGGGGTACGGACTTTCAGACTACGAGCAGTACTTC. It codes for CASSLGYGLSDYEQYF.

The chain has TRBV14 and TRBJ1-1, with D possibly matching TRBD1 (6 bases). The germline V and J ends were trimmed by 0 bases and 7 bases, with 15 bases remaining between them. The CDR3 has 15 amino acids. Looked up from germline, CDR1 is SGHDN and CDR2 is FVKESK. The CDR3: CASSQDRWDTGEAFF. DNA for the CDR3: TGTGCCAGCAGCCAAGATCGGTGGGACACAGGTGAAGCTTTCTTT.

The rearrangement joins TRBV5-1 to TRBJ1-1; TRBD1 aligns across 7 bases. The germline gives CDR1 SGHRS, CDR2 YFSETQ. V gave up 2 bases and J gave up 6 bases; unmatched junction bases: 7. This CDR3 comprises 14 residues. The CDR3 sequence is CASSLSGGIAEAFF. The CDR3 DNA sequence: TGCGCCAGCAGCTTATCAGGGGGAATCGCTGAAGCTTTCTTT.